This T cell receptor beta chain was recovered during a study of blood T cell repertoires in COVID-19. Study context: From T cells, B-cell-depleted T cells, or PBMCs came the material, which was cDNA or gDNA.

The CDR3 consists of 14 residues. In germline, CDR1 is ENHRY, CDR2 SYGVKD. Trimming took 10 bases from V and 4 from J; bases not matched to a gene: 12. Data came from immunoSEQ multiplex PCR; TCRdb stores just in-frame clones and leaves some out. The table includes 65,000 to 75,000 clones, 80% to 95% detected once. What was sequenced was peripheral blood. The chain carries TRBV10-3 and TRBJ1-2, with 7 bases fitting TRBD1. The sequence was obtained from a human donor with active COVID-19. The donor label of this sample is uncertain. CDR3 sequence (DNA): TGTGCCACACTGCCGCGAGGACAGGCCTATGGCTACACCTTC. Amino acids: CATLPRGQAYGYTF.